This T cell receptor beta chain originates from a study of metastatic and nonmetastatic thyroid tumors. In the original processing: The study built a papillary thyroid cancer distant-metastasis classifier from CDR3 differences across clinicopathological groups. TCRdb reprocessed the PCR reads via MiXCR. V and J calls and clone size were set by TCRdb, not the authors. The data show 6,800 or so clones, about 3.3% seen once. Germline loops: CDR1 MNHNS, CDR2 SASEGT. V dropped 8 bases and J dropped 7 bases, with 12 bases sitting between them. The CDR3 totals 12 residues. This clone occurred many times. Thyroid surgery was performed in patients who had received no treatment beforehand.

This chain joins TRBV6-1 and TRBJ2-1; unclear D gene. The clonotype was recovered from a female donor with papillary thyroid cancer or a benign thyroid nodule (not recorded which). Some clones in this sample may be carry-over from other donors' samples. Material: tumor tissue. For the CDR3, the DNA is TGTGCCAGCTCCCACCCCCTTAATGAGCAGTTCTTC. Protein sequence: CASSHPLNEQFF.